The present T cell receptor beta chain was sequenced within a study of blood T cell repertoires in COVID-19. Study-level information: COVID-19 samples collected from the United States, Italy and Spain covered acute and convalescent phases. Nucleic acid was either cDNA or gDNA, and it came from T cells, B-cell-depleted T cells, or PBMCs.

TCRdb's copy holds only in-frame clones and misses some; the assay was immunoSEQ multiplex PCR. The sample has about 400,000 clones, about nine tenths seen once; the top ten hold approximately 1.5%. Participants were aged roughly 18 to 100 years from roughly 25 US areas. Cohorts were assigned according to the clinical history that participants reported. The V and J ends lost 0 bases and 5 bases, in that order; junction bases with no gene match: 10. This CDR3 has 17 residues. CDR1 and CDR2 (germline): SGHNT, YENEEA. This chain connects TRBV11-3 to TRBJ1-2, with TRBD1 matching over 9 bases. The sample comprised PBMCs or T cells enriched from blood (not recorded which). The source is a woman aged 25 to 45 who had recovered from COVID-19. The CDR3 DNA is TGTGCCAGCAGCTTAGACGGACAGGGGAATACGTGGTATGGCTACACCTTC. Amino acid sequence: CASSLDGQGNTWYGYTF.